What follows are 22 T cell receptor beta chains derived from one specimen sequenced in a study of monozygotic twins with inflammatory bowel disease. Using the 5' RACE reads, TCRdb records one entry per CDR3 protein without DNA. In total, the table holds about 110,000 distinct CDR3 sequences. Sequencing was performed on blood. All receptors derive from a human donor with ulcerative colitis or Crohn's disease, or a healthy co-twin of an affected twin (not recorded which).

The V and J genes are TRBV14 and TRBJ1-6; TCRdb's D call, TRBD1, is unchecked because there is no DNA. In germline, CDR1 is SGHDN, CDR2 FVKESK. CDR3 length: 18 amino acids. The CDR3 loop is CASSQDFHRAGYNSPLHF.

The V call is TRBV7-3, the J call TRBJ2-6. The V gene's germline CDR1 is SGHTA and CDR2 FQGTGA. The length of the CDR3 is 16 residues. The CDR3 region is CASSLDGSSGANVLTF.

The genes are TRBV20-1 and TRBJ2-2; TCRdb designates TRBD2, a call that cannot be tested without DNA. The CDR3 totals 16 residues. CDR1 and CDR2 from the germline V gene are DFQATT and SNEGSKA (reference sequence). CDR3 region: CSARGGGLGDAGELFF.

This chain joins TRBV11-2 and TRBJ1-2; with no DNA, the TCRdb D assignment of TRBD1 cannot be verified. CDR1 SGHAT and CDR2 FQNNGV come from the germline V gene. The CDR3 runs 19 residues. The CDR3 spells CASSLDGGQGAPSNYGYTF. The full variable domain, in which reference TRBV11-2 and TRBJ1-2 provide the parts outside the CDR3, is EAGVAQSPRYKIIEKRQSVAFWCNPISGHATLYWYQQILGQGPKLLIQFQNNGVVDDSQLPKDRFSAERLKGVDSTLKIQPAKLEDSAVYLCASSLDGGQGAPSNYGYTFGSGTRLTVV.

This rearrangement joins TRBV3-1 to TRBJ2-1; TCRdb outputs TRBD2, but without DNA this stays unchecked. Germline CDR1 LGHDT, CDR2 YNNKEL (reference sequence). The CDR3 extends over 15 amino acids. The CDR3 region is CASRLRLAGVNEQFF.

This chain's CDR3 is CASSPRGGPSGNTIYF. V and J are TRBV7-9 and TRBJ1-3. Germline lookup yields CDR1 SEHNR and CDR2 FQNEAQ (reference sequence). The CDR3 is 16 residues long.

CDR3 sequence: CASSRPDRALNYGYTF. The chain recombines TRBV7-9 with TRBJ1-2; TCRdb picks TRBD1, but there is no DNA to check that call. Germline-derived CDR1 and CDR2 are SEHNR and FQNEAQ (reference sequence). The CDR3 has 16 residues.

The genes are TRBV20-1 and TRBJ1-5; the D gene TCRdb calls, TRBD1, cannot be checked with no DNA. CDR1 DFQATT and CDR2 SNEGSKA come from the germline V gene (reference sequence). The CDR3 consists of 15 residues. Here the CDR3 reads CSARDLRRPGGPQHF.

V and J are TRBV7-2 and TRBJ1-2; TCRdb returns TRBD1, unconfirmable since there is no DNA. The CDR3 is made up of 14 amino acids. Germline V lookup: CDR1 SGHTA, CDR2 FQGNSA. The CDR3 here is CASSTAVGGQGYTF.

The chain links TRBV2 to TRBJ1-1. The CDR3 spans 12 residues. Germline values: CDR1 SNHLY, CDR2 FYNNEI. The chain's CDR3 is CASSESYTEAFF.

The rearrangement links TRBV29-1 to TRBJ2-4; without DNA, the TCRdb call of TRBD2 cannot be checked. CDR3 length: 14 amino acids. Germline V gene sequence: CDR1 SQVTM, CDR2 ANQGSEA. CDR3 amino acids: CSVEDGARTDIQYF.

This chain links TRBV4-2 with TRBJ1-3. CDR3 size: 17 residues. Germline V gene lookup returns CDR1 LGHNA and CDR2 YNFKEQ. This CDR3 is CASSQDLFRISGNTIYF.

This chain joins TRBV7-8 and TRBJ2-3; TCRdb proposes TRBD2, but this gene call is untestable without DNA. In germline, CDR1 is SGHVS, CDR2 FQNEAQ. This CDR3 contains 14 residues. The CDR3 loop is CASRERTSTDTQYF.

This sequence joins TRBV6-2 or TRBV6-3 and TRBJ2-5; the TCRdb call, TRBD1, lacks DNA for checking. Germline V gene data show CDR1 as MNHEY and CDR2 as SVGEGT. The CDR3 runs 15 residues. CDR3 region: CASSYLRTGEETQYF.

V is TRBV27 and J is TRBJ2-3; TCRdb picks TRBD1, but there is no DNA to check that call. CDR1 and CDR2 (germline): MNHEY, SMNVEV (reference sequence). There are 15 residues in the CDR3. The CDR3 reads CASSSWLTGADTQYF.

The V call is TRBV13, the J call TRBJ1-4. The germline CDR1 and CDR2 sequences are PRHDT and FYEKMQ (reference sequence). The CDR3 spans 13 residues. The chain's CDR3 is CASSLGDQEKLFF.

CDR3 sequence: CASSLDGQTYNEQFF. The rearrangement joins TRBV5-1 to TRBJ2-1. Germline loops: CDR1 SGHRS, CDR2 YFSETQ. This CDR3 is 15 amino acids long.

CDR3 sequence reads: CASSRSGETYEQYF. V usage is TRBV9 and J usage is TRBJ2-7; TCRdb lists TRBD1, though no DNA is available to test this call. Germline assignment: CDR1 SGDLS and CDR2 YYNGEE. CDR3 length: 14 amino acids.

The rearrangement links TRBV29-1 to TRBJ1-1; TCRdb outputs TRBD1, but without DNA this stays unchecked. The CDR3 sequence is 14 residues long. Germline-derived CDR1 and CDR2 are SQVTM and ANQGSEA. The CDR3: CSVQKVRGNTEAFF. Drawing the rest from reference TRBV29-1 and TRBJ1-1, the complete variable domain is SAVISQKPSRDICQRGTSLTIQCQVDSQVTMMFWYRQQPGQSLTLIATANQGSEATYESGFVIDKFPISRPNLTFSTLTVSNMSPEDSSIYLCSVQKVRGNTEAFFGQGTRLTVV.

The chain couples TRBV7-8 to TRBJ2-3; with no DNA, the TCRdb D assignment of TRBD2 cannot be verified. Germline V lookup: CDR1 SGHVS, CDR2 FQNEAQ. This CDR3 region has 15 residues. The CDR3: CASSKGRLGTDTQYF.

The rearrangement links TRBV2 to TRBJ2-2; TCRdb lists TRBD1, though no DNA is available to test this call. The CDR3 is 16 residues long. Per the germline V gene, CDR1 is SNHLY and CDR2 is FYNNEI. Here the CDR3 reads CASSGGSGAGTGELFF.

This chain uses TRBV5-1 with TRBJ2-7; the TCRdb D gene call, TRBD1, has no DNA to confirm it. The CDR3 has 15 residues. Per the germline V gene, CDR1 is SGHRS and CDR2 is YFSETQ. CDR3 loop: CASSPGQGGVLEQYF.